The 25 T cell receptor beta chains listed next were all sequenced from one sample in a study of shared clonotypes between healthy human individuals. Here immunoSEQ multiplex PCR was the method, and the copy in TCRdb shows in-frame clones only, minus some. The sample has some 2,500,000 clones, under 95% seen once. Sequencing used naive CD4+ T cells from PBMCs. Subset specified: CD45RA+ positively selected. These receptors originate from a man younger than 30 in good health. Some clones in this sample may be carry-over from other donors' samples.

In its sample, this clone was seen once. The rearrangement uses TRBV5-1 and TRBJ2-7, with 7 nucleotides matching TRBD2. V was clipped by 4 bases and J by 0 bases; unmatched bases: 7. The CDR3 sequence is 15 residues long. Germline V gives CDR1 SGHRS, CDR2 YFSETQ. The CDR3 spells CASSPTWGGSYEQYF. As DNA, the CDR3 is TGCGCCAGCAGCCCCACCTGGGGGGGCTCCTACGAGCAGTACTTC.

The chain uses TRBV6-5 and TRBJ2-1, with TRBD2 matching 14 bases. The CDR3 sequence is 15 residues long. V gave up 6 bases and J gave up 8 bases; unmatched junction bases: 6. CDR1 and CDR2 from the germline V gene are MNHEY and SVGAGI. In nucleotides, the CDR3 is TGTGCCAGCAGGACTAGCGGGAGGGCCTCGGATGAGCAGTTCTTC. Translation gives CASRTSGRASDEQFF.

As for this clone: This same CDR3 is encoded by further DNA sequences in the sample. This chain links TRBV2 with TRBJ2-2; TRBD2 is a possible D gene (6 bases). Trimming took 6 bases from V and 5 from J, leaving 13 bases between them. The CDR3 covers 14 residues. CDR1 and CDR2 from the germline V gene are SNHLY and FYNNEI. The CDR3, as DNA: TGTGCCAGCAGCGAGCGCCGGGGGACCGGGGAGCTGTTTTTT. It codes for CASSERRGTGELFF.

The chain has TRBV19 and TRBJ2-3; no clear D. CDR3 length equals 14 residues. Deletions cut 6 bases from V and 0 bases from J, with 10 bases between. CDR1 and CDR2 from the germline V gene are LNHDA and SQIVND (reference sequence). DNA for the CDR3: TGTGCCAGTAGCACCCGTGCTAGCACAGATACGCAGTATTTT. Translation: CASSTRASTDTQYF. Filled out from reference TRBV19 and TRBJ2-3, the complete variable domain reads DGGITQSPKYLFRKEGQNVTLSCEQNLNHDAMYWYRQDPGQGLRLIYYSQIVNDFQKGDIAEGYSVSREKKESFPLTVTSAQKNPTAFYLCASSTRASTDTQYFGPGTRLTVL.

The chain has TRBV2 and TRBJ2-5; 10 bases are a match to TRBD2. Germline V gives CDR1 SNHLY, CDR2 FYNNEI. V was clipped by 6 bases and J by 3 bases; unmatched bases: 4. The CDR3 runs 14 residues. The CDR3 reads CASRDGLAEETQYF. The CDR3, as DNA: TGTGCCAGCAGGGATGGACTAGCGGAAGAGACCCAGTACTTC.

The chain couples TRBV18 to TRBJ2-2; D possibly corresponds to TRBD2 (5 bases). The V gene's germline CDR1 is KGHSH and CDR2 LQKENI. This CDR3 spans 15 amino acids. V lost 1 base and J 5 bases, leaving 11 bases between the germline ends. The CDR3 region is CASSPLGDRTGELFF. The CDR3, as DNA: TGTGCCAGCTCACCACTCGGGGATCGGACCGGGGAGCTGTTTTTT. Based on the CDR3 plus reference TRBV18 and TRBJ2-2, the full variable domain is NAGVMQNPRHLVRRRGQEARLRCSPMKGHSHVYWYRQLPEEGLKFMVYLQKENIIDESGMPKERFSAEFPKEGPSILRIQQVVRGDSAAYFCASSPLGDRTGELFFGEGSRLTVL.

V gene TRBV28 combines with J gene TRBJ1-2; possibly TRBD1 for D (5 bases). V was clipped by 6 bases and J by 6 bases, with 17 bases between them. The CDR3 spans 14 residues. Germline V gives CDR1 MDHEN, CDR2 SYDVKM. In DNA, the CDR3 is TGTGCCAGCAGCACTACCGGGGGGGGACATGGCTACACCTTC. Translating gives CASSTTGGGHGYTF.

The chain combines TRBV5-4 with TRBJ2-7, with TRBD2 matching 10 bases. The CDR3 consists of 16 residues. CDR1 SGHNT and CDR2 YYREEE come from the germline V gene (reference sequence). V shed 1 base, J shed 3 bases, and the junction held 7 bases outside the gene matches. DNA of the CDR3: TGTGCCAGCAGCTTGCGAGCAGCGGGAGGGAGCTACGAGCAGTACTTC. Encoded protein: CASSLRAAGGSYEQYF.

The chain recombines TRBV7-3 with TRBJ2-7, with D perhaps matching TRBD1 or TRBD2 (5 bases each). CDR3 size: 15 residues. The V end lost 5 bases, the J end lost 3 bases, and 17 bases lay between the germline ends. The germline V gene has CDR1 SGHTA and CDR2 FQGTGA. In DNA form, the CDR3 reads TGTGCCAGCAGCCCGAAGCGGTCGAGGGGCTACGAGCAGTACTTC. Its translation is CASSPKRSRGYEQYF.

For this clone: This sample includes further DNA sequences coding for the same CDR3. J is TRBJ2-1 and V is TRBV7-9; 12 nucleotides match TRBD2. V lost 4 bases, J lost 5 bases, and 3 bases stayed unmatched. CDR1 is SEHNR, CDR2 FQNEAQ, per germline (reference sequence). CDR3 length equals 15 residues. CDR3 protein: CASSSRLAGDNEQFF. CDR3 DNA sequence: TGTGCCAGCAGCTCACGACTAGCGGGGGACAATGAGCAGTTCTTC.

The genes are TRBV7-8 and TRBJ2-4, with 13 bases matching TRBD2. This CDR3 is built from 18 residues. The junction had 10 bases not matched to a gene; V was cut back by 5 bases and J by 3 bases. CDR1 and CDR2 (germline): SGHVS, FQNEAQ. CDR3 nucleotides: TGTGCCAGCAGCCCCGGGACTAGCGGGATCCTTGGCAAAAACATTCAGTACTTC. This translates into CASSPGTSGILGKNIQYF. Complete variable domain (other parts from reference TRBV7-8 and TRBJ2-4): GAGVSQSPRYKVAKRGQDVALRCDPISGHVSLFWYQQALGQGPEFLTYFQNEAQLDKSGLPSDRFFAERPEGSVSTLKIQRTQQEDSAVYLCASSPGTSGILGKNIQYFGAGTRLSVL.

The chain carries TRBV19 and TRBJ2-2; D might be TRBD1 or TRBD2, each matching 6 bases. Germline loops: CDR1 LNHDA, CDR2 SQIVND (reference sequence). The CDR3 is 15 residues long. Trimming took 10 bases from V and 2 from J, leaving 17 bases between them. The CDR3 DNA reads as TGTGCCACCTCTAGGGGGGACACAAACACCGGGGAGCTGTTTTTT. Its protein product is CATSRGDTNTGELFF.

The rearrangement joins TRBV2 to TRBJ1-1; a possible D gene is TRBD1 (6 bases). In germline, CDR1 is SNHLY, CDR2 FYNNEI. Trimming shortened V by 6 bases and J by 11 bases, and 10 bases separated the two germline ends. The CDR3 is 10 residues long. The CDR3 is CASSRTAAFF. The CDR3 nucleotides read TGTGCCAGCAGCCGGACAGCGGCTTTCTTT.

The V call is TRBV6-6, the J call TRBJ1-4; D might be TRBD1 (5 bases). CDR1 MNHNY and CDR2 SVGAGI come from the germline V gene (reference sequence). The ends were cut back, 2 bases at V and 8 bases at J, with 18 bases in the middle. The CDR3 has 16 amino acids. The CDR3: CASSYVRSGQLEKLFF. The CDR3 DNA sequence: TGTGCCAGCAGTTACGTCAGGTCAGGGCAATTGGAAAAACTGTTTTTT.

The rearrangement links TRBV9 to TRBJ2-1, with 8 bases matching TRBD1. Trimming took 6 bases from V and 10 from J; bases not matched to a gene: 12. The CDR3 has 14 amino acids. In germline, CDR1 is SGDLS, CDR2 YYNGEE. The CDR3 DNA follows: TGTGCCAGCAATGGACAGGGTGGTTTATACGAGCAGTTCTTC. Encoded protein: CASNGQGGLYEQFF.

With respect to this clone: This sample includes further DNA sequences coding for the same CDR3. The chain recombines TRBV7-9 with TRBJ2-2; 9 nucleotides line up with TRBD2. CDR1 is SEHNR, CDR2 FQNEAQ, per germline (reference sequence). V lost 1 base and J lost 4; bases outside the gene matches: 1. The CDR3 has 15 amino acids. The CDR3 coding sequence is TGTGCCAGCAGCTTAGTACTAGCGGGCACCGGGGAGCTGTTTTTT. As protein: CASSLVLAGTGELFF.

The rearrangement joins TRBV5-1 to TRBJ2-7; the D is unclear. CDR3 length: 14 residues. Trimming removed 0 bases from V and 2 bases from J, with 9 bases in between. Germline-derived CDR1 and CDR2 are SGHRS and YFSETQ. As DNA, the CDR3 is TGCGCCAGCAGCTTGGCTCCCGAACCCTACGAGCAGTACTTC. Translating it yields CASSLAPEPYEQYF.

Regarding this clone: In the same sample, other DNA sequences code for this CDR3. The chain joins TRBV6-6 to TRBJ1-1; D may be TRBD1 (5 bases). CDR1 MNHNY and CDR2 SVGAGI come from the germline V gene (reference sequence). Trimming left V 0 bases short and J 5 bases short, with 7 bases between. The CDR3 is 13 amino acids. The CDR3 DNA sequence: TGTGCCAGCAGTTACTCTGGGGGTACTGAAGCTTTCTTT. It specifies CASSYSGGTEAFF.

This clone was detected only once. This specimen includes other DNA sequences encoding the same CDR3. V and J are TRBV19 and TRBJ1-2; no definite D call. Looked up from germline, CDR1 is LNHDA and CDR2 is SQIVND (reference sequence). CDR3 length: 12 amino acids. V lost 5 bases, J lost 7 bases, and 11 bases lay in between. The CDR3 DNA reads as TGTGCCAGTAGTCCCCGGGAAGGTGGCTACACCTTC. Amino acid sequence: CASSPREGGYTF.

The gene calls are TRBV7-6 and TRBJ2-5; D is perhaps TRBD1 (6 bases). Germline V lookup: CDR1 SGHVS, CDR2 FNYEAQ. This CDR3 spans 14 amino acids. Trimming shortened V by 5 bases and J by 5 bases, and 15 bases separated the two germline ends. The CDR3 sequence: CASSLKGGRETQYF. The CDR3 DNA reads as TGTGCCAGCAGCCTAAAAGGGGGTAGGGAGACCCAGTACTTC.

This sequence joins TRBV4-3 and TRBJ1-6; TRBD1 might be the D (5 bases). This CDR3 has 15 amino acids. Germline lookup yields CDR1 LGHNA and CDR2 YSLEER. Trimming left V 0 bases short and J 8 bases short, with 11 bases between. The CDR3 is CASSQEGTRDSPLHF. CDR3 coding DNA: TGCGCCAGCAGCCAAGAAGGCACCAGGGATTCACCCCTCCACTTT.

CDR3 in amino acids: CASSAAYSNQPQHF. In nucleotides, the CDR3 is TGTGCCAGCAGCGCGGCTTATAGCAATCAGCCCCAGCATTTT. The J gene is TRBJ1-5, the V gene TRBV5-5; D remains ambiguous. Germline lookup yields CDR1 SGHKS and CDR2 YYEKEE (reference sequence). The CDR3 spans 14 residues. With 4 bases removed from V and 0 bases from J, the gap between germline ends came to 8 bases.

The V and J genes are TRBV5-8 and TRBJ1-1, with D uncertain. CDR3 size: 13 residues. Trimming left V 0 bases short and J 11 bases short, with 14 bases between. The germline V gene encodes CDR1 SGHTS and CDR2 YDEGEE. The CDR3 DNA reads TGTGCCAGCAGCTTGGTCGAGGTACGGGGTGCTTTCTTT. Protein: CASSLVEVRGAFF. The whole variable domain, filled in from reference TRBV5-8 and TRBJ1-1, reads EAGVTQSPTHLIKTRGQQATLRCSPISGHTSVYWYQQALGLGLQFLLWYDEGEERNRGNFPPRFSGRQFPNYSSELNVNALELEDSALYLCASSLVEVRGAFFGQGTRLTVV.

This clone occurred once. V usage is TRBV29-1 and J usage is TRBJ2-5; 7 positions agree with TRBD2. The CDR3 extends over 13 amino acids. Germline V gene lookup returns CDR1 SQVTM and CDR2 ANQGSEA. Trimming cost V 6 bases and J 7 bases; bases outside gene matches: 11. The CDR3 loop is CSVRGTLGTTQYF. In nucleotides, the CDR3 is TGCAGCGTGCGGGGGACTTTGGGGACGACCCAGTACTTC. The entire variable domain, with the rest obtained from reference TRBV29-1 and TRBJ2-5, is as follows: SAVISQKPSRDICQRGTSLTIQCQVDSQVTMMFWYRQQPGQSLTLIATANQGSEATYESGFVIDKFPISRPNLTFSTLTVSNMSPEDSSIYLCSVRGTLGTTQYFGPGTRLLVL.

CDR3 DNA: TGTGCCAGCAGTTACTCGATAGGGGAAGAGACCCAGTACTTC. Its translation: CASSYSIGEETQYF. This sequence joins TRBV6-5 and TRBJ2-5; the D gene is possibly TRBD1 (5 bases). The V end lost 0 bases, the J end lost 3 bases, and 8 bases lay between the germline ends. CDR1 is MNHEY, CDR2 SVGAGI, per germline. The CDR3 length is 14 residues.